One TCR beta chain is described in this entry. This entry is derived from a study of blood T cell repertoires in COVID-19. The wider study: The United States, Italy and Spain supplied acute and convalescent COVID-19 samples.

In the 2 weeks before study entry, exposed participants met a COVID-19 case, which was PCR-confirmed or clinician-diagnosed. Original handling: Amplification from reference gene primers served as the basis for estimated nucleated cell counts. The protocol was immunoSEQ multiplex PCR, while the TCRdb copy is restricted to in-frame clones and leaves out a portion. The DNA was the basis for D and trimming; V, J and clone size are from that table. The sample comprises about 140,000 clones, over 70% of which are singletons, and around 5.1% rests with the top ten. This clonotype was obtained from a man between 65 and 80 years old who had been exposed to COVID-19. Sequences were obtained from PBMCs or T cells enriched from blood (not recorded which).

CDR3 DNA sequence: TGCGCCAGCAGCCCGGGACAGGAGGTCGATGGCTACACCTTC. Residues: CASSPGQEVDGYTF. The V gene is TRBV5-1, the J gene TRBJ1-2; 8 bases are a match to TRBD1. This CDR3 has 14 residues. Per germline, CDR1 SGHRS and CDR2 YFSETQ. V was pared by 4 bases and J by 6 bases, with 8 bases of the junction left unmatched.